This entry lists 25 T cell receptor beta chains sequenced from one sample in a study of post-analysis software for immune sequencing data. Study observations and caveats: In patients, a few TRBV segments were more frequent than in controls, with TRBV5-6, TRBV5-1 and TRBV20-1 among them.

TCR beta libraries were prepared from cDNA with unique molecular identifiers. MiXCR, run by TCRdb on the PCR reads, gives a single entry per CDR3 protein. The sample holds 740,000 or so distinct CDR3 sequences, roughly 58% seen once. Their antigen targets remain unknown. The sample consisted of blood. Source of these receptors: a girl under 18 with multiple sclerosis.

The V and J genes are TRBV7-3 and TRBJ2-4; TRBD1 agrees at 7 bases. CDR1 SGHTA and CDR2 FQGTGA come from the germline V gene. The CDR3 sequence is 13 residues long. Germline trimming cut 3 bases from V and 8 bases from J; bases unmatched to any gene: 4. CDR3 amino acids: CASSFDRADIQYF. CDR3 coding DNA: TGTGCCAGCAGCTTTGACAGGGCGGACATTCAGTACTTC. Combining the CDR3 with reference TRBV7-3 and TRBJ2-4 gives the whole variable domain GAGVSQTPSNKVTEKGKYVELRCDPISGHTALYWYRQSLGQGPEFLIYFQGTGAADDSGLPNDRFFAVRPEGSVSTLKIQRTERGDSAVYLCASSFDRADIQYFGAGTRLSVL.

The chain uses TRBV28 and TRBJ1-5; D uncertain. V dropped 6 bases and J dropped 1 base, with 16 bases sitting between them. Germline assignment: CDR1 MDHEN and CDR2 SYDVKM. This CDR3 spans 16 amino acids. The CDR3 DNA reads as TGTGCCAGCAGCCTATGGACCGGCGGGAGCAATCAGCCCCAGCATTTT. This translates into CASSLWTGGSNQPQHF.

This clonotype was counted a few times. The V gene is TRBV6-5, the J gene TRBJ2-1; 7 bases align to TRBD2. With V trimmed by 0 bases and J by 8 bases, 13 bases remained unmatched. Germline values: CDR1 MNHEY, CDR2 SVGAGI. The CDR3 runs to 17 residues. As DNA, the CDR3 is TGTGCCAGCAGTTACTCAGTCGCGGGAGCGCTAAATTATGAGCAGTTCTTC. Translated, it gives CASSYSVAGALNYEQFF.

In DNA form, the CDR3 reads TGTGCCAGCAAACCGACAGGGCCGAACACTGAAGCTTTCTTT. This codes for CASKPTGPNTEAFF. The chain combines TRBV12-3 or TRBV12-4 with TRBJ1-1; TRBD1 matches 7 bases. The CDR3 covers 14 residues. V lost 7 bases to trimming and J lost 1 base; unmatched junction nucleotides: 6.

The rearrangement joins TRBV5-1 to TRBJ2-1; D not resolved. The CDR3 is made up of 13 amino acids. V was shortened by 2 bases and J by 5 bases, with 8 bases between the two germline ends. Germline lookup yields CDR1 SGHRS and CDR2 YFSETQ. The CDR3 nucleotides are TGCGCCAGCAGCTTCCGCTGGAACAATGAGCAGTTCTTC. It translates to CASSFRWNNEQFF.

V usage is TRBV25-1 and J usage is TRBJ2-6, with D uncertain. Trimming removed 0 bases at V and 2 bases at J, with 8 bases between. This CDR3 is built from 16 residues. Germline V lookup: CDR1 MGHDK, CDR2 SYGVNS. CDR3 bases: TGTGCCAGCAGTGAATATGGCATGGCTGGGGCCAACGTCCTGACTTTC. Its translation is CASSEYGMAGANVLTF. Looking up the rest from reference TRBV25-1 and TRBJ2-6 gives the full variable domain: EADIYQTPRYLVIGTGKKITLECSQTMGHDKMYWYQQDPGMELHLIHYSYGVNSTEKGDLSSESTVSRIRTEHFPLTLESARPSHTSQYLCASSEYGMAGANVLTFGAGSRLTVL.

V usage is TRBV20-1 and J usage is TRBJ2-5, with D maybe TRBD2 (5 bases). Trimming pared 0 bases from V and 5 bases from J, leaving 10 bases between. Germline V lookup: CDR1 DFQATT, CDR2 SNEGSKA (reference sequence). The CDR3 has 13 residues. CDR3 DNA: TGCAGTGCTAGAGAAGGGAGTCGGGAGACCCAGTACTTC. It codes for CSAREGSRETQYF.

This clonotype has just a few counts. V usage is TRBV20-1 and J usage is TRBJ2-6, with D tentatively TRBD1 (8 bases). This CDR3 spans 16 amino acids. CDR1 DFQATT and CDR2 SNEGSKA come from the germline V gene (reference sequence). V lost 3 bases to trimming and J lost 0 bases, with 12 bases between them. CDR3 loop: CSASTGGVSGANVLTF. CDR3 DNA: TGCAGTGCTAGTACAGGGGGGGTCTCTGGGGCCAACGTCCTGACTTTC.

CDR3 protein: CASSGLAGLSEQFF. The CDR3 coding sequence is TGTGCCAGTAGCGGACTAGCGGGGCTCTCTGAGCAGTTCTTC. The chain recombines TRBV19 with TRBJ2-1; 12 nucleotides line up with TRBD2. Germline V CDR1 and CDR2: LNHDA, SQIVND (reference sequence). The V and J ends lost 6 bases and 9 bases, in that order; junction bases with no gene match: 6. The CDR3 contains 14 residues. Complete variable domain (other parts from reference TRBV19 and TRBJ2-1): DGGITQSPKYLFRKEGQNVTLSCEQNLNHDAMYWYRQDPGQGLRLIYYSQIVNDFQKGDIAEGYSVSREKKESFPLTVTSAQKNPTAFYLCASSGLAGLSEQFFGPGTRLTVL.

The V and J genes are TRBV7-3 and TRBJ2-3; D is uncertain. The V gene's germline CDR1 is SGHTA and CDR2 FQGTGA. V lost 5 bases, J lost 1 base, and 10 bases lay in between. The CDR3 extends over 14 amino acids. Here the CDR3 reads CASSPRAGTDTQYF. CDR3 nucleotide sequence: TGTGCCAGCAGCCCTCGGGCTGGCACAGATACGCAGTATTTT.

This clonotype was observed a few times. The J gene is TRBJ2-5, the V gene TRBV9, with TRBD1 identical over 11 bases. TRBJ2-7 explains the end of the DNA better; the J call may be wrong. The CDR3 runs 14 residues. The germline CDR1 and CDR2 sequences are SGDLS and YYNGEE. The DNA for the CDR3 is TGTGCCAGCAGCGTAGGGGACAGGGGGAACGAGCAGTACTTC. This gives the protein CASSVGDRGNEQYF.

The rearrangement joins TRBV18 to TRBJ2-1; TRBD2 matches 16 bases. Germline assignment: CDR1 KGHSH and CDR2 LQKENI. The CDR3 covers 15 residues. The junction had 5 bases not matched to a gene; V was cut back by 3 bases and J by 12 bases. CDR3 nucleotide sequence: TGTGCCAGCTCACCGGGACTAGCGGGAGGGCCCTGGCAGTTCTTC. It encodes CASSPGLAGGPWQFF.

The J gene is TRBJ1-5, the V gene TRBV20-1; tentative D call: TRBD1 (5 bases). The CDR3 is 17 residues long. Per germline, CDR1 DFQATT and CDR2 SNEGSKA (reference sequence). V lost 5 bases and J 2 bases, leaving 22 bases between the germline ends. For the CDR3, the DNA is TGCAGTGCTGCTAAGCCTAGGGGAATTCAAGGCAATCAGCCCCAGCATTTT. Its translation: CSAAKPRGIQGNQPQHF.

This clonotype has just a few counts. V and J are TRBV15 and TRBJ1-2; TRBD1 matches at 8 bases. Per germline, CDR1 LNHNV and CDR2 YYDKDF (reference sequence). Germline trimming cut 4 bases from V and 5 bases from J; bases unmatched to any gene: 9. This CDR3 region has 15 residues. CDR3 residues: CATSMVRTGPYGYTF. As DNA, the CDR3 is TGTGCCACCAGCATGGTCCGGACAGGGCCTTATGGCTACACCTTC.

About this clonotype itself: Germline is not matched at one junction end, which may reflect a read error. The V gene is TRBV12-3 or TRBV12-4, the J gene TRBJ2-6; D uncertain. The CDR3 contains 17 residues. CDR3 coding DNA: TGTGTCAGCAGTCCGTCCGTTCCAGGTTCTGGGGCCAACGTCCTGACTTTC. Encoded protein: CVSSPSVPGSGANVLTF.

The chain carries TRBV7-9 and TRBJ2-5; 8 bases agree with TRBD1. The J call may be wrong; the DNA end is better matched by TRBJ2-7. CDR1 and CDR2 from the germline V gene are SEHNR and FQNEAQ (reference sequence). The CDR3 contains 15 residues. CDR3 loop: CASSSSDRGIYEQYF. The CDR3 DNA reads TGTGCCAGCAGCTCCTCCGACAGGGGCATCTACGAGCAGTACTTC.

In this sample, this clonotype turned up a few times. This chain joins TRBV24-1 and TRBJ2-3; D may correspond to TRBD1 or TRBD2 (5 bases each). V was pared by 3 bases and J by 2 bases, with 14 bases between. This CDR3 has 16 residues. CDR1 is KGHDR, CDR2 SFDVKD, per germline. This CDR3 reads CATSDGDPKYTDTQYF. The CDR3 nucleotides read TGTGCCACCAGTGATGGGGACCCAAAATACACAGATACGCAGTATTTT.

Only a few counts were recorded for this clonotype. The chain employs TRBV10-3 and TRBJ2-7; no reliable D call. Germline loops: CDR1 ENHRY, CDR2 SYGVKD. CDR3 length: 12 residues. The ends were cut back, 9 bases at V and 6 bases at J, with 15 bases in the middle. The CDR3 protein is CAILDQPGEQYF. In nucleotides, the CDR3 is TGTGCCATACTGGACCAACCCGGCGAGCAGTACTTC.

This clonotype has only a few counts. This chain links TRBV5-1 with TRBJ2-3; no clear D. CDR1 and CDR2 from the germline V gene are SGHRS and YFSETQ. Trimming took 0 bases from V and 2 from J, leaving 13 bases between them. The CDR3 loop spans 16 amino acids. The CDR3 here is CASSLGHSRDTDTQYF. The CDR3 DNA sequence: TGCGCCAGCAGCTTGGGGCACAGTAGGGACACAGATACGCAGTATTTT.

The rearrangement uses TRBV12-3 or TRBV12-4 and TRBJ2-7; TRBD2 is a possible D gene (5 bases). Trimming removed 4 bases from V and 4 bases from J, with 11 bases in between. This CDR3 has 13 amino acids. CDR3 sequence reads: CASSSIRRYEQYF. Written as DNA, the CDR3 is TGTGCCAGCAGTTCAATTCGGAGGTACGAGCAGTACTTC.

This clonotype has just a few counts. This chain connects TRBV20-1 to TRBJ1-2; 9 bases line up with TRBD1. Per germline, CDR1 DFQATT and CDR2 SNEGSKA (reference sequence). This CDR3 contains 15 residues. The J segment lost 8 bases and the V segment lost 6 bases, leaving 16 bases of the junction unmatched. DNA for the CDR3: TGCAGTGCAGCAAGATCCGGGACAGGGCCCGGCGGCTACACCTTC. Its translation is CSAARSGTGPGGYTF.

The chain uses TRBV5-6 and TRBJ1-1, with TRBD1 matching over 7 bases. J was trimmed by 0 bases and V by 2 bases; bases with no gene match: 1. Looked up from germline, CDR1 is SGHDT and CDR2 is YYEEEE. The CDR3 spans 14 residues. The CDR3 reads CASSFRGVNTEAFF. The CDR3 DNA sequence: TGTGCCAGCAGCTTCAGGGGGGTGAACACTGAAGCTTTCTTT.

CDR3 nucleotide sequence: TGTGCCAGCAGTGAAGGAGGGGCGGCTAGCACAGATACGCAGTATTTT. Amino acids: CASSEGGAASTDTQYF. The chain has TRBV2 and TRBJ2-3; D possibly matches TRBD1 or TRBD2 (5 bases each). The V gene's germline CDR1 is SNHLY and CDR2 FYNNEI. The CDR3 is made up of 16 amino acids. V was pared by 1 base and J by 0 bases, with 11 bases between. Using reference TRBV2 and TRBJ2-3 for the parts outside the CDR3, the full variable domain is EPEVTQTPSHQVTQMGQEVILRCVPISNHLYFYWYRQILGQKVEFLVSFYNNEISEKSEIFDDQFSVERPDGSNFTLKIRSTKLEDSAMYFCASSEGGAASTDTQYFGPGTRLTVL.

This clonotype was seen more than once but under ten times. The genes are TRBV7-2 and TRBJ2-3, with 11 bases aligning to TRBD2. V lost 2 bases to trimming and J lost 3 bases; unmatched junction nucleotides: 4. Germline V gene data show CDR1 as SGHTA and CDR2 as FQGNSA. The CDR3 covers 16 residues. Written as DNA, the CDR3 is TGTGCCAGCAGCTTATTAGCGGGGGGGCAGACAGATACGCAGTATTTT. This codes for CASSLLAGGQTDTQYF. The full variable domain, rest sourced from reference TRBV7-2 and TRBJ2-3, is GAGVSQSPSNKVTEKGKDVELRCDPISGHTALYWYRQSLGQGLEFLIYFQGNSAPDKSGLPSDRFSAERTGGSVSTLTIQRTQQEDSAVYLCASSLLAGGQTDTQYFGPGTRLTVL.

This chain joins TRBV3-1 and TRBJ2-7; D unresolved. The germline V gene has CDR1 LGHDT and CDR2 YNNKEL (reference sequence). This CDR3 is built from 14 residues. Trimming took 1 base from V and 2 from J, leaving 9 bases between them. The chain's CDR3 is CASSQGASAYEQYF. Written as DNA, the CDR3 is TGTGCCAGCAGCCAAGGAGCGTCGGCCTACGAGCAGTACTTC.